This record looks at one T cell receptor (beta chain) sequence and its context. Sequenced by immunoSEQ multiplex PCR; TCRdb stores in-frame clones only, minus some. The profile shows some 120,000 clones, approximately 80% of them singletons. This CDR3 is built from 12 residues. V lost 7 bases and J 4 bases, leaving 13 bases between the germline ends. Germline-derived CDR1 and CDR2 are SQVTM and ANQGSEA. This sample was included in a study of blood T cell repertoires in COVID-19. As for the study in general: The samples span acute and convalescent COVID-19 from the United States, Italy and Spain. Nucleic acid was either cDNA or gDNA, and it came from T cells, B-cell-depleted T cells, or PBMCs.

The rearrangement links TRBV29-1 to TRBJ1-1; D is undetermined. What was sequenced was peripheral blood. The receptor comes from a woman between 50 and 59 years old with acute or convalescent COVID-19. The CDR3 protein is CSAEDPSTEAFF. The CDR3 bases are TGCAGCGCCGAGGATCCCTCCACTGAAGCTTTCTTT.